A single T cell receptor beta chain is shown here with its context. Antigen specificity is unknown. The sample originates from a study of T cell responses to AZD1222 COVID-19 vaccine. The study's findings and limits: Spike-wide coverage was observed for vaccine-associated CD4 TCRs, with dominant responses at 160-218 and 743-854.

Assay: immunoSEQ multiplex PCR; the TCRdb copy retains only in-frame clones and omits some. The sample consists of over 100,000 clones, more than 85% of them appearing once. With V trimmed by 2 bases and J by 2 bases, 25 bases remained unmatched. The CDR3 is made up of 23 amino acids. The germline gives CDR1 LNHDA, CDR2 SQIVND (reference sequence). The source is an adult in good health. The chain recombines TRBV19 with TRBJ2-2; TRBD2 aligns across 8 bases. Sequencing used peripheral blood, obtained on day 0 of AZD1222 vaccination. The CDR3 DNA is TGTGCCAGTAGTATACGGGGGGGAATCGATTGGCGACTACGACCGAACAACACCGGGGAGCTGTTTTTT. Its protein product is CASSIRGGIDWRLRPNNTGELFF.